These 18 T cell receptor beta chains originate from one sample sequenced in a study of blood T cell repertoires in COVID-19. The table came from immunoSEQ multiplex PCR; TCRdb's copy has only in-frame clones and leaves some out. The data hold over 100,000 clones, with around 89% observed a single time. Sequenced sample: peripheral blood. These receptors were taken from a man aged 50 to 59 with acute or convalescent COVID-19.

V and J are TRBV5-4 and TRBJ2-3; 7 bases are shared with TRBD2. The CDR3 contains 16 residues. Germline V gene sequence: CDR1 SGHNT, CDR2 YYREEE (reference sequence). V trimming: 4 bases; J trimming: 4 bases; junction bases outside the gene matches: 12. CDR3 region: CASSPARGSLSDTQYF. The CDR3 DNA is TGTGCCAGCAGCCCTGCTCGCGGGAGTTTATCAGATACGCAGTATTTT.

As to this clone: An end of the junction does not agree with germline; a read error may underlie this. V is TRBV7-9 and J is TRBJ1-5; no firm D call. There are 15 residues in the CDR3. Germline V lookup: CDR1 SEHNR, CDR2 FQNEAQ (reference sequence). CDR3 coding DNA: TGTACCAGCAGCTTCGACTCTGGGAGAAATCAGCCCCAGCATTTT. Amino acids: CTSSFDSGRNQPQHF.

This clone was detected once. The chain uses TRBV4-2 and TRBJ1-2; unclear D gene. The CDR3 loop spans 16 amino acids. Trimming took 0 bases from V and 9 from J, leaving 20 bases between them. Germline CDR1 reads LGHNA; CDR2 reads YNFKEQ. Here the CDR3 reads CASSQDRSNYGLSYTF. The CDR3 DNA reads as TGTGCCAGCAGCCAAGACAGATCCAACTATGGCCTCAGCTACACCTTC.

The genes are TRBV28 and TRBJ1-6; a possible D gene is TRBD1 (5 bases). There are 19 residues in the CDR3. Germline V gene sequence: CDR1 MDHEN, CDR2 SYDVKM. V was shortened by 4 bases and J by 5 bases, with 24 bases between the two germline ends. CDR3 DNA sequence: TGTGCCAGCAGTTCCCCCCGAGGAGGGCTAAGGGGAAATAATTCACCCCTCCACTTT. Protein: CASSSPRGGLRGNNSPLHF.

The J gene is TRBJ1-5, the V gene TRBV28, with D perhaps TRBD1 (6 bases). Germline CDR1 MDHEN, CDR2 SYDVKM. The CDR3 consists of 13 residues. Trimming removed 5 bases from V and 7 bases from J, with 12 bases in between. The CDR3 region is CASSPGTRQPQHF. The DNA of the CDR3 is TGTGCCAGCAGTCCCGGGACAAGACAGCCCCAGCATTTT.

This chain joins TRBV14 and TRBJ1-1, with no clear D. V was pared by 0 bases and J by 0 bases, with 8 bases between. This CDR3 spans 15 amino acids. Germline lookup yields CDR1 SGHDN and CDR2 FVKESK. The CDR3 protein is CASSQDRVMNTEAFF. In DNA form, the CDR3 reads TGTGCCAGCAGCCAAGATCGCGTCATGAACACTGAAGCTTTCTTT.

The chain has TRBV12-3 or TRBV12-4 and TRBJ2-3; 9 nucleotides align to TRBD2. Trimming at V came to 6 bases and at J to 13 bases, leaving 8 bases not matched to a gene. The CDR3 spans 12 residues. The CDR3 bases are TGTGCCAGCAGCTCGACTAGCGGTCGGAAGTATTTT. This codes for CASSSTSGRKYF.

The V call is TRBV7-9, the J call TRBJ2-1, with TRBD2 matching 7 bases. Per the germline V gene, CDR1 is SEHNR and CDR2 is FQNEAQ (reference sequence). V was pared by 6 bases and J by 9 bases, with 8 bases of the junction left unmatched. This CDR3 comprises 13 residues. The CDR3 DNA follows: TGTGCCAGCAGAAGAGGGACTATCAGTGAGCAGTTCTTC. As protein: CASRRGTISEQFF.

The chain links TRBV7-6 to TRBJ2-1, with 9 bases that match TRBD2. The V gene's germline CDR1 is SGHVS and CDR2 FNYEAQ. CDR3 size: 15 residues. V was pared by 5 bases and J by 8 bases, with 10 bases of the junction left unmatched. For the CDR3, the DNA is TGTGCCAGCAGCCGCCAGGGCGGGAGGGCCGATGAGCAGTTCTTC. Protein sequence: CASSRQGGRADEQFF.

This chain joins TRBV11-3 and TRBJ2-1, with TRBD2 identical over 9 bases. There are 15 residues in the CDR3. Germline V gene data show CDR1 as SGHNT and CDR2 as YENEEA. Losses at the gene ends were 3 bases for V and 7 bases for J; bases not matched to a gene: 7. The CDR3 region has the DNA TGTGCCAGCAGCTTGCGGGGGGGCCTATTTAATGAGCAGTTCTTC. Protein product: CASSLRGGLFNEQFF.

The chain couples TRBV5-4 to TRBJ2-1; 11 bases agree with TRBD2. V lost 0 bases, J lost 8 bases, and 7 bases stayed unmatched. The CDR3 length is 16 residues. Germline CDR1 is SGHNT and CDR2 is YYREEE (reference sequence). This chain's CDR3 is CASSLEVSGGGDEQFF. The CDR3 bases are TGTGCCAGCAGCTTGGAGGTTAGCGGGGGGGGAGATGAGCAGTTCTTC.

The CDR3 sequence: CAISDSGGSAGQYF. The DNA for the CDR3 is TGTGCCATCAGTGATTCCGGGGGATCGGCGGGACAGTACTTC. The rearrangement uses TRBV10-3 and TRBJ2-7, with D perhaps matching TRBD2 (6 bases). Germline values: CDR1 ENHRY, CDR2 SYGVKD. Trimming took 3 bases from V and 10 from J, leaving 19 bases between them. The CDR3 sequence is 14 residues long.

V usage is TRBV7-2 and J usage is TRBJ1-2; a weak D match, TRBD1 (6 bases). Germline CDR1 reads SGHTA; CDR2 reads FQGNSA. The CDR3 consists of 15 residues. Trimming shortened V by 5 bases and J by 4 bases, and 17 bases separated the two germline ends. CDR3 nucleotide sequence: TGTGCCAGCAGCCCCGGGCAGGGGACCTTCTATGGCTACACCTTC. Protein product: CASSPGQGTFYGYTF. The full variable domain, completed using reference TRBV7-2 and TRBJ1-2, is GAGVSQSPSNKVTEKGKDVELRCDPISGHTALYWYRQSLGQGLEFLIYFQGNSAPDKSGLPSDRFSAERTGGSVSTLTIQRTQQEDSAVYLCASSPGQGTFYGYTFGSGTRLTVV.

This clone was found once. This chain links TRBV5-1 with TRBJ1-4, with no clear D. With 2 bases removed from V and 2 bases from J, the gap between germline ends came to 10 bases. This CDR3 region has 15 residues. CDR1 and CDR2 from the germline V gene are SGHRS and YFSETQ. CDR3: CASSFSSLTNEKLFF. Here the CDR3 DNA reads TGCGCCAGCAGCTTTTCGAGTCTTACTAATGAAAAACTGTTTTTT.

The chain recombines TRBV12-5 with TRBJ1-2, with TRBD1 as a possible D gene (6 bases). CDR1 and CDR2 from the germline V gene are LGHNT and FRNRAP. This CDR3 spans 15 amino acids. Trimming stripped 4 bases from V and 4 bases from J, with 16 bases between. The CDR3 DNA follows: TGTGCTAGTGGTTCCTCCGGGGGAGGGGGCTATGGCTACACCTTC. Translated, it gives CASGSSGGGGYGYTF.

There are a few counts of this clone. V usage is TRBV5-1 and J usage is TRBJ1-5, with 7 bases lining up with TRBD1. V lost 3 bases and J lost 2; bases outside the gene matches: 8. Germline loops: CDR1 SGHRS, CDR2 YFSETQ. This CDR3 comprises 16 residues. The CDR3 nucleotides read TGCGCCAGCAGCTCAACACCAGGGGGAGGCAATCAGCCCCAGCATTTT. Amino acids: CASSSTPGGGNQPQHF. Full variable domain (missing parts from reference TRBV5-1 and TRBJ1-5): KAGVTQTPRYLIKTRGQQVTLSCSPISGHRSVSWYQQTPGQGLQFLFEYFSETQRNKGNFPGRFSGRQFSNSRSEMNVSTLELGDSALYLCASSSTPGGGNQPQHFGDGTRLSIL.

The table lists this clone with a count of one. The chain carries TRBV2 and TRBJ1-2; TRBD1 matches at 8 bases. The CDR3 is made up of 12 amino acids. CDR1 SNHLY and CDR2 FYNNEI come from the germline V gene. The junction had 4 bases not matched to a gene; V was cut back by 5 bases and J by 8 bases. CDR3 region: CASSPQGEGYTF. CDR3 bases: TGTGCCAGCAGTCCACAGGGGGAAGGCTACACCTTC.

This chain uses TRBV10-3 with TRBJ1-2, with a weak D call TRBD1 (5 bases). The germline gives CDR1 ENHRY, CDR2 SYGVKD. The ends were cut back, 5 bases at V and 2 bases at J, with 6 bases in the middle. The CDR3 consists of 12 residues. In nucleotides, the CDR3 is TGTGCCATCAGTCGACAGAACTATGGCTACACCTTC. This codes for CAISRQNYGYTF.